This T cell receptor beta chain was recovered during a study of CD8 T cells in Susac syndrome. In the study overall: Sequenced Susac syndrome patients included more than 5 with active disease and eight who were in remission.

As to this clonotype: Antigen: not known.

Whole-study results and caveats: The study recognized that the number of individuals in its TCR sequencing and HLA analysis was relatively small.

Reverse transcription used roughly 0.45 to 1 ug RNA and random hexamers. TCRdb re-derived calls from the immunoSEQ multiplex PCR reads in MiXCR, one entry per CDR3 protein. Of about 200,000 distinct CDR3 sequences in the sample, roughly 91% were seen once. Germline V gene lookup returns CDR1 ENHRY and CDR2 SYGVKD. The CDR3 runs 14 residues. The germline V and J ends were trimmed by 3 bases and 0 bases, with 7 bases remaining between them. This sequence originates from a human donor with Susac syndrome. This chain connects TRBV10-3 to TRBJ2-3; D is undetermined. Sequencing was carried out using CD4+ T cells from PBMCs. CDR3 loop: CAISDYRSTDTQYF. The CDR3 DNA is TGTGCCATCAGTGATTATAGAAGCACAGATACGCAGTATTTT.